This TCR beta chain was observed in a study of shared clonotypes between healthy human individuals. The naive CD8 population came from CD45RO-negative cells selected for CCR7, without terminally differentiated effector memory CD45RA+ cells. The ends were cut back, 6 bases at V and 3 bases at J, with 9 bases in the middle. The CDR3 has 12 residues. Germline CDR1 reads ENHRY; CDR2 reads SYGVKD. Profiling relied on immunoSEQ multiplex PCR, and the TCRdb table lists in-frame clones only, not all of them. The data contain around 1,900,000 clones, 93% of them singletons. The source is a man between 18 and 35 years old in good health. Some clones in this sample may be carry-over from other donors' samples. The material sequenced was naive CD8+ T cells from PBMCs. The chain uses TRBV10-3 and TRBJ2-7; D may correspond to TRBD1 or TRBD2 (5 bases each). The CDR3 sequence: CAIRGDRYEQYF. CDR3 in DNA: TGTGCCATCAGGGGGGATCGCTACGAGCAGTACTTC.